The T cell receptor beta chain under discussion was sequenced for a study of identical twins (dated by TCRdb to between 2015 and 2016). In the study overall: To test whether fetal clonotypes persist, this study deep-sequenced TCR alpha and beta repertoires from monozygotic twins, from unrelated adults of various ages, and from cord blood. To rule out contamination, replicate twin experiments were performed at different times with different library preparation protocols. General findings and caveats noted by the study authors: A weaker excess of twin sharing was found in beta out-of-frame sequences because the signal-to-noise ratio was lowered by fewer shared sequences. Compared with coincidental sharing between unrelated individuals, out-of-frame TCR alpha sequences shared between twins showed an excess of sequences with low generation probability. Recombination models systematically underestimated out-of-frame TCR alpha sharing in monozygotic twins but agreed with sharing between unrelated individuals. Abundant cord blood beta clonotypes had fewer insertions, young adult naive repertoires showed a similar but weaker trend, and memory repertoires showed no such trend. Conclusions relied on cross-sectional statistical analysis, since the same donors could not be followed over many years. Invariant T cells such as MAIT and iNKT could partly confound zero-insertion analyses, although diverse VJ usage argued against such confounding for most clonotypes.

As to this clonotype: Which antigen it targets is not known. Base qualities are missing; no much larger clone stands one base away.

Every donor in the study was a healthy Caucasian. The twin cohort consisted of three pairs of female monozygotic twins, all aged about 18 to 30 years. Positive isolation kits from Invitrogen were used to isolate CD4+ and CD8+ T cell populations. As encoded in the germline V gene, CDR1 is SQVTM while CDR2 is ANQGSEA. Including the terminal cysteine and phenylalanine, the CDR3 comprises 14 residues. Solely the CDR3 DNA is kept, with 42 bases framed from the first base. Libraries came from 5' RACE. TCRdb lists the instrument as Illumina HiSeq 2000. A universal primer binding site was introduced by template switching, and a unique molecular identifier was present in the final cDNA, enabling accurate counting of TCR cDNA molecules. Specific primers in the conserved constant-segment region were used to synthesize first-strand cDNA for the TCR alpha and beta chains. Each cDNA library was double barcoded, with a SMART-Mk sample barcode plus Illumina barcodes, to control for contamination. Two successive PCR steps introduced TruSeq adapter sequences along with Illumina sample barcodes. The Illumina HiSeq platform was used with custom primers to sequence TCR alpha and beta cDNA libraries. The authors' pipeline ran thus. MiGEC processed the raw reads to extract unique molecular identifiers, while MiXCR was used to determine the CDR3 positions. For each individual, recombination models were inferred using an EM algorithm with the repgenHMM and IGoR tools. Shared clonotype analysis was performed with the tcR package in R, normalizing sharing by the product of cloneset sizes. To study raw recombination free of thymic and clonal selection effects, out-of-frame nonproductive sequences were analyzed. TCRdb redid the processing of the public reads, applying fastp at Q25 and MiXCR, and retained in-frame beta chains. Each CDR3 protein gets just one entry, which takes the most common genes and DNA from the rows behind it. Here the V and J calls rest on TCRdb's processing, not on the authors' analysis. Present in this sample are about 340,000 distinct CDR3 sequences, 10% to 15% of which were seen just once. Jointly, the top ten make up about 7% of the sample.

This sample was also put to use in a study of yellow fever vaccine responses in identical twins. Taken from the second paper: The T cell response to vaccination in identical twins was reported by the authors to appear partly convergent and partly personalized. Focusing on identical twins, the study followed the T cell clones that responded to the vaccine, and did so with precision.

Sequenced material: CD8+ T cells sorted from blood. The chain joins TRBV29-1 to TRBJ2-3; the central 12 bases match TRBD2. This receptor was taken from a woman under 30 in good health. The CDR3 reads CRADGLAGLDTQYF. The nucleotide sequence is TGCAGAGCGGATGGACTAGCGGGACTAGATACGCAGTATTTT.